The next 30 T cell receptor beta chains were all read from a single sample in a study of blood T cell repertoires in COVID-19. The assay was immunoSEQ multiplex PCR, and TCRdb's table has in-frame clones only and misses some. This table holds about 44,000 clones, 89% found once. The sequenced sample consisted of peripheral blood. These receptors all come from a man aged 70 or older with active COVID-19.

The CDR3 DNA sequence: TGTGCCAGCTCACCCGGAGGACAGGGAGGGTATGGCTACACCTTC. Translating gives CASSPGGQGGYGYTF. The chain joins TRBV18 to TRBJ1-2; TRBD1 agrees at 8 bases. Germline-derived CDR1 and CDR2 are KGHSH and LQKENI. The CDR3 loop spans 15 amino acids. The V and J ends lost 3 bases and 5 bases, in that order; junction bases with no gene match: 8.

The gene calls are TRBV7-9 and TRBJ2-7, with D perhaps TRBD1 (6 bases). Germline CDR1 SEHNR, CDR2 FQNEAQ (reference sequence). V was shortened by 1 base and J by 5 bases, with 18 bases between the two germline ends. The CDR3 loop spans 16 amino acids. CDR3 DNA sequence: TGTGCCAGCAGCTTAGGATTGTGGCAGGGGCTACACGAGCAGTACTTC. The encoded protein is CASSLGLWQGLHEQYF.

The genes are TRBV4-3 and TRBJ1-3, with D maybe TRBD1 (5 bases). The V end was cut by 1 base, the J end by 7 bases, with 14 bases between. The CDR3 covers 15 residues. Per germline, CDR1 LGHNA and CDR2 YSLEER. The CDR3 nucleotides are TGCGCCAGCAGCCAAGGGGCAGGGCTTTACAACACCATATATTTT. This translates into CASSQGAGLYNTIYF.

CDR3 protein: CASSLEQGFEEKLFF. DNA of the CDR3: TGTGCCAGCAGCTTAGAACAGGGTTTCGAAGAAAAACTGTTTTTT. V and J are TRBV5-5 and TRBJ1-4; possibly TRBD1 for D (6 bases). Germline CDR1 is SGHKS and CDR2 is YYEKEE (reference sequence). V dropped 2 bases and J dropped 8 bases, with 16 bases sitting between them. This CDR3 region has 15 residues.

V gene TRBV28 combines with J gene TRBJ2-1, with D perhaps TRBD1 (5 bases). This CDR3 has 16 residues. Looked up from germline, CDR1 is MDHEN and CDR2 is SYDVKM. Trimming removed 5 bases from V and 3 bases from J, with 17 bases in between. The CDR3 loop is CASSAPGQGYYNEQFF. In DNA form, the CDR3 reads TGTGCCAGCAGTGCACCAGGTCAGGGCTACTACAATGAGCAGTTCTTC.

The chain recombines TRBV19 with TRBJ1-4, with 7 bases matching TRBD1. The germline CDR1 and CDR2 sequences are LNHDA and SQIVND (reference sequence). There are 15 residues in the CDR3. V shed 3 bases and J 3 bases; nucleotides not matched to a gene: 4. CDR3 sequence: CASSIDRDANEKLFF. The DNA for the CDR3 is TGTGCCAGTAGTATTGACAGGGATGCTAATGAAAAACTGTTTTTT.

This sequence joins TRBV5-1 and TRBJ2-1, with D possibly matching TRBD2 (5 bases). Per the germline V gene, CDR1 is SGHRS and CDR2 is YFSETQ. There are 15 residues in the CDR3. Trimming removed 0 bases from V and 7 bases from J, with 14 bases in between. In DNA form, the CDR3 reads TGCGCCAGCAGCTTGGCCGGGGAAGTTAGAAATGAGCAGTTCTTC. It yields the protein CASSLAGEVRNEQFF.

The rearrangement uses TRBV7-2 and TRBJ1-4; no clear D. CDR3 length: 15 amino acids. V shed 5 bases and J shed 4 bases, with 14 bases lying between them. Germline CDR1 SGHTA, CDR2 FQGNSA. The DNA of the CDR3 is TGTGCCAGCAGCCCCCGCGGAGGGTATAATGAAAAACTGTTTTTT. It encodes CASSPRGGYNEKLFF.

This clone was recorded only once. This chain links TRBV5-8 with TRBJ1-1, with no clear D. V was clipped by 0 bases and J by 4 bases, with 16 bases between them. This CDR3 is 16 amino acids long. Germline lookup yields CDR1 SGHTS and CDR2 YDEGEE. This CDR3 reads CASSLDGPGRGTEAFF. The CDR3 nucleotides read TGTGCCAGCAGCTTGGACGGTCCGGGCCGGGGCACTGAAGCTTTCTTT.

This clone came up once. This chain connects TRBV3-1 (or the pseudogene TRBV3-2) to TRBJ2-2; no firm D call. The V gene's germline CDR1 is LGHDT and CDR2 YNNKEL (reference sequence). V gave up 1 base and J gave up 3 bases, with 6 bases separating them. The CDR3 runs 14 residues. This CDR3 is CASSQAPDTGELFF. The CDR3 nucleotides are TGTGCCAGCAGCCAAGCCCCCGACACCGGGGAGCTGTTTTTT.

The genes are TRBV28 and TRBJ2-2; 8 positions agree with TRBD2. Germline V CDR1 and CDR2: MDHEN, SYDVKM. This CDR3 is 15 amino acids long. Trimming took 5 bases from V and 1 from J; bases not matched to a gene: 3. This chain's CDR3 is CASSRGLENTGELFF. The DNA of the CDR3 is TGTGCCAGCAGTCGGGGACTAGAGAACACCGGGGAGCTGTTTTTT.

This clone was counted a single time. The chain combines TRBV28 with TRBJ1-3; no clear D gene. The CDR3 length is 13 residues. Germline lookup yields CDR1 MDHEN and CDR2 SYDVKM. V was trimmed by 8 bases and J by 4 bases, leaving 12 bases between them. Written as DNA, the CDR3 is TGTGCCAGCGCCCAGGTTCCAGGAAACACCATATATTTT. Translated: CASAQVPGNTIYF.

The rearrangement joins TRBV7-9 to TRBJ1-5; TRBD1 agrees at 10 bases. V lost 1 base, J lost 6 bases, and 0 bases stayed unmatched. The CDR3 consists of 14 residues. Germline V CDR1 and CDR2: SEHNR, FQNEAQ (reference sequence). The CDR3 loop is CASSLGDRGQPQHF. CDR3 sequence (DNA): TGTGCCAGCAGCTTAGGGGACAGGGGTCAGCCCCAGCATTTT.

The gene calls are TRBV3-1 (or the pseudogene TRBV3-2) and TRBJ1-1, with D possibly TRBD1 on 5 matching bases. Between the trimmed V and J ends, which lost 7 bases and 4 bases, there was a span of 16 bases. The CDR3 totals 14 residues. Germline CDR1 and CDR2: LGHDT and YNNKEL (reference sequence). Written as DNA, the CDR3 is TGTGCCAGCACCCCGGCTGGGGCCCCCACTGAAGCTTTCTTT. Amino acid sequence: CASTPAGAPTEAFF.

The chain employs TRBV7-9 and TRBJ1-3, with D tentatively TRBD1 (5 bases). Per the germline V gene, CDR1 is SEHNR and CDR2 is FQNEAQ (reference sequence). V lost 5 bases to trimming and J lost 0 bases, with 14 bases between them. CDR3 length equals 16 residues. Here the CDR3 DNA reads TGTGCCAGCAGCCTTCCACAGGTTCACTCTGGAAACACCATATATTTT. Protein product: CASSLPQVHSGNTIYF.

The chain has TRBV7-9 and TRBJ2-7, with 9 bases lining up with TRBD1. The CDR3 is 15 amino acids. The V gene end was trimmed by 3 bases and the J gene end by 0 bases; junction bases not matched to a gene: 3. Per the germline V gene, CDR1 is SEHNR and CDR2 is FQNEAQ (reference sequence). The CDR3 loop reads CASSFRDRASYEQYF. The CDR3 DNA follows: TGTGCCAGCAGCTTCCGGGACAGGGCCTCCTACGAGCAGTACTTC.

This clone has only one observation. The CDR3 region is CASRAGGDYGYTF. The DNA of the CDR3 is TGTGCCAGCCGAGCAGGGGGCGACTATGGCTACACCTTC. This sequence joins TRBV28 and TRBJ1-2, with TRBD1 matching 8 bases. V gave up 8 bases and J gave up 3 bases; unmatched junction bases: 5. The CDR3 runs to 13 residues. Germline assignment: CDR1 MDHEN and CDR2 SYDVKM.

This chain connects TRBV10-3 to TRBJ2-7; possibly TRBD1 for D (5 bases). Germline V CDR1 and CDR2: ENHRY, SYGVKD. The CDR3 is made up of 15 amino acids. Trimming removed 5 bases from V and 2 bases from J, with 16 bases in between. The CDR3 sequence is CAISRGARSTYEQYF. CDR3 nucleotide sequence: TGTGCCATCAGTAGGGGTGCCAGGAGCACCTACGAGCAGTACTTC.

This clone was recorded a few times. The chain uses TRBV10-3 and TRBJ2-7; 8 bases are shared with TRBD1. The CDR3 spans 15 residues. V lost 3 bases, J lost 4 bases, and 8 bases stayed unmatched. In germline, CDR1 is ENHRY, CDR2 SYGVKD. The CDR3 sequence: CAISDTDRATYEQYF. The CDR3 DNA sequence: TGTGCCATCAGTGATACGGACAGGGCCACTTACGAGCAGTACTTC.

The rearrangement uses TRBV7-2 and TRBJ1-5; 10 bases align to TRBD1. V gave up 5 bases and J gave up 0 bases; unmatched junction bases: 4. The CDR3 has 16 amino acids. CDR1 SGHTA and CDR2 FQGNSA come from the germline V gene. The CDR3 region is CASSRTGGYSNQPQHF. For the CDR3, the DNA is TGTGCCAGCAGCAGGACAGGGGGTTATAGCAATCAGCCCCAGCATTTT.

The chain joins TRBV19 to TRBJ2-1; 8 nucleotides match TRBD2. V lost 5 bases and J lost 7; bases outside the gene matches: 13. CDR3 length: 16 residues. Per germline, CDR1 LNHDA and CDR2 SQIVND (reference sequence). Here the CDR3 reads CASSPRGGGTGNEQFF. For the CDR3, the DNA is TGTGCCAGTAGTCCTCGGGGCGGGGGGACCGGGAATGAGCAGTTCTTC. Using reference TRBV19 and TRBJ2-1 for the parts outside the CDR3, the full variable domain is DGGITQSPKYLFRKEGQNVTLSCEQNLNHDAMYWYRQDPGQGLRLIYYSQIVNDFQKGDIAEGYSVSREKKESFPLTVTSAQKNPTAFYLCASSPRGGGTGNEQFFGPGTRLTVL.

This clone has more than one count but fewer than ten. The V and J genes are TRBV27 and TRBJ2-3; 11 nucleotides line up with TRBD2. The CDR3 covers 18 residues. Per the germline V gene, CDR1 is MNHEY and CDR2 is SMNVEV (reference sequence). Unmatched junction bases numbered 13, after V lost 4 bases and J lost 4 bases. In DNA form, the CDR3 reads TGTGCCAGCAGTTCAACGAACGAACTAGCGGGGGTTCCAGATACGCAGTATTTT. Amino acids: CASSSTNELAGVPDTQYF.

With regard to this clone: A read error may account for a junction end that differs from germline. Additional DNA sequences in this sample encode the identical CDR3. The chain combines TRBV5-8 with TRBJ2-7; tentative D call: TRBD1 (5 bases). Germline CDR1 and CDR2: SGHTS and YDEGEE. The CDR3 is 12 residues long. In DNA form, the CDR3 reads TGTGCCAGCAGCGAGCAGGGCTACGAACAGTACTTC. It translates to CASSEQGYEQYF.

The CDR3 nucleotides read TGTGCCAGCAGCCAAGATGGGGCCAGGGCTAACTATGGCTACACCTTC. Translation: CASSQDGARANYGYTF. V gene TRBV14 combines with J gene TRBJ1-2; perhaps TRBD1 as D (5 bases). Trimming cost V 0 bases and J 0 bases, with 11 bases left between them. The CDR3 is 16 amino acids. Germline-derived CDR1 and CDR2 are SGHDN and FVKESK. Full variable domain (remainder filled in from reference TRBV14 and TRBJ1-2): EAGVTQFPSHSVIEKGQTVTLRCDPISGHDNLYWYRRVMGKEIKFLLHFVKESKQDESGMPNNRFLAERTGGTYSTLKVQPAELEDSGVYFCASSQDGARANYGYTFGSGTRLTVV.

The chain combines TRBV6-5 with TRBJ1-2; 8 bases are shared with TRBD1. The CDR3 is made up of 12 amino acids. Per germline, CDR1 MNHEY and CDR2 SVGAGI. Trimming took 8 bases from V and 7 from J; bases not matched to a gene: 6. The chain's CDR3 is CASHTGGGGYTF. The CDR3, as DNA: TGTGCCAGCCACACAGGGGGAGGTGGCTACACCTTC.

The chain links TRBV29-1 to TRBJ2-5; D is possibly TRBD1 (6 bases). V was cut by 8 bases and J by 5 bases, with 21 bases left in between. The germline CDR1 and CDR2 sequences are SQVTM and ANQGSEA. This CDR3 has 14 residues. Here the CDR3 reads CSIPPPRGGETQYF. CDR3 in DNA: TGCAGCATACCACCACCCAGGGGCGGGGAGACCCAGTACTTC.

V usage is TRBV4-1 and J usage is TRBJ2-5, with 8 positions matching TRBD1. The CDR3 is made up of 15 amino acids. Trimming took 4 bases from V and 2 from J; bases not matched to a gene: 6. Germline loops: CDR1 MGHRA, CDR2 YSYEKL. The CDR3 bases are TGCGCCAGCAGCCCTCTTGGACAGGGTCAAGAGACCCAGTACTTC. Amino acids: CASSPLGQGQETQYF.

V and J are TRBV5-1 and TRBJ1-5, with D possibly matching TRBD1 (6 bases). Trimming took off 4 bases at V and 7 bases at J, with 12 bases between the two ends. This CDR3 is built from 13 residues. Germline V lookup: CDR1 SGHRS, CDR2 YFSETQ. This chain's CDR3 is CASSPGVGQPQHF. CDR3 bases: TGCGCCAGCAGCCCAGGGGTGGGACAGCCCCAGCATTTT.

The chain combines TRBV6-5 with TRBJ2-6; no reliable D call. The V end was cut by 8 bases, the J end by 0 bases, with 5 bases between. Germline CDR1 is MNHEY and CDR2 is SVGAGI. The CDR3 consists of 13 residues. The CDR3 DNA follows: TGTGCCAGCCGGAGCTCTGGGGCCAACGTCCTGACTTTC. This gives the protein CASRSSGANVLTF.

V is TRBV6-5 and J is TRBJ2-7, with 8 nucleotides matching TRBD1. The CDR3 extends over 13 amino acids. Germline CDR1 is MNHEY and CDR2 is SVGAGI. J was trimmed by 2 bases and V by 5 bases; bases with no gene match: 2. DNA of the CDR3: TGTGCCAGCAGTCTACAGGGGGCCTACGAGCAGTACTTC. This sequence encodes CASSLQGAYEQYF.